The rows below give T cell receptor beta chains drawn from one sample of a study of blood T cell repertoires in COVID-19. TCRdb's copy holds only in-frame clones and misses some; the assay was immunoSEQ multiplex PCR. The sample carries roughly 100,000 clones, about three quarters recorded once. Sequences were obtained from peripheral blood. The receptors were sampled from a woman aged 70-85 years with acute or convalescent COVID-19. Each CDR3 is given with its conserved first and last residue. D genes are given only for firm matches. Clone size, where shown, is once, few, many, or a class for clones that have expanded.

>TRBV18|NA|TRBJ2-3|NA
CASSPSDQSTDTQYF
TGTGCCAGCTCACCGAGCGACCAGAGCACAGATACGCAGTATTTT
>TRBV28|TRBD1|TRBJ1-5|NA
CASSPTIPGQKQPQHF
TGTGCCAGCAGCCCCACTATCCCGGGACAGAAGCAGCCCCAGCATTTT
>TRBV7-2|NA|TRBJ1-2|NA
CASSPLRPGSEGYTF
TGTGCCAGCAGCCCACTTCGGCCGGGTTCGGAAGGCTACACCTTC
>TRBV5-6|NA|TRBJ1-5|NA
CASSRAGTLSNQPQHF
TGTGCCAGCAGCCGGGCAGGGACTCTTAGCAATCAGCCCCAGCATTTT
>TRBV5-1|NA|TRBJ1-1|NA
CASSTGNTEAFF
TGCGCCAGCAGCACAGGGAACACTGAAGCTTTCTTT
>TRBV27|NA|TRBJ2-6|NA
CASAGIQGANVLTF
TGTGCCAGCGCGGGGATTCAGGGAGCCAACGTCCTGACTTTC
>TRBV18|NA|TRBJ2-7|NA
CASSPGSYEQYF
TGTGCCAGCTCACCAGGCAGTTACGAGCAGTACTTC
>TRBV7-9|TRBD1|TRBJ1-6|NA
CASRGGQFNNSPLHF
TGTGCCAGCAGGGGGGGACAGTTCAATAATTCACCCCTCCACTTT
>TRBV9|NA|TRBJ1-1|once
CASSGSFTEAFF
TGTGCCAGCAGCGGGTCCTTTACAGAAGCTTTCTTT
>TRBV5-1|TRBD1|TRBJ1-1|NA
CASSFGSRGRVGDTEAFF
TGCGCCAGCAGCTTTGGTAGCAGGGGGCGCGTGGGAGACACTGAAGCTTTCTTT
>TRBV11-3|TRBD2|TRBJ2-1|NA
CASSLDGREENEQFF
TGTGCCAGCAGCTTAGATGGTCGGGAGGAGAATGAGCAGTTCTTC
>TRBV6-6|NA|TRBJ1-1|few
CASSYNLREPEAFF
TGTGCCAGCAGTTATAACCTCAGGGAACCTGAAGCTTTCTTT
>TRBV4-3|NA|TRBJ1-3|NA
CASSQEAGNSGNTIYF
TGCGCCAGCAGCCAAGAAGCAGGCAACTCTGGAAACACCATATATTTT